Listed below are T cell receptor beta chains from one sample, sequenced in a study of T cells in localized non-small cell lung cancer. TCRdb keeps only in-frame clones here, not all; method: immunoSEQ multiplex PCR. The sample lists under 55,000 clones, roughly 75% occurring once. This specimen was PBMCs, taken before any cancer treatment. Receptor source: a woman aged 35-75 years with stage II lung adenocarcinoma. The CDR3 runs from the conserved cysteine through the conserved F or W. A D gene is named only where the DNA matches it firmly. Clone size is stated in some rows and not others, as once, few, many or a class when expanded.

-	TRBV10-3	TRBJ2-1	-	TGTGCCATCAGTGAGTCGGAGGGATGGGATGAGCAGTTCTTC	CAISESEGWDEQFF
-	TRBV5-6	TRBJ1-2	TRBD1	TGTGCCAGCAGCCTCGGGACAGGGTATGGCTACACCTTC	CASSLGTGYGYTF
-	TRBV7-3	TRBJ2-3	-	TGTGCCAGCAGCTTAACCCCCAGTCACCCCACAGATACGCAGTATTTT	CASSLTPSHPTDTQYF
-	TRBV19	TRBJ1-1	-	TGTGCCAGTAGTTCTTTATCGGGGGTTTTGAGTACTGAAGCTTTCTTT	CASSSLSGVLSTEAFF
-	TRBV7-2	TRBJ1-2	-	TGTGCCAGCAGCTTAGGATGGGCAGGGTTCGGCTACACCTTC	CASSLGWAGFGYTF
-	TRBV5-6	TRBJ2-7	TRBD1	TGTGCCAGCAGCTTGGGGGACAGTCGTTTCTACGAGCAGTACTTC	CASSLGDSRFYEQYF
-	TRBV13	TRBJ2-6	TRBD2	TGTGCCAGCAGCTTAATAGCGGGGGGGCCAGGCTCTGGGGCCAACGTCCTGACTTTC	CASSLIAGGPGSGANVLTF
-	TRBV5-4	TRBJ2-5	-	TGTGCCAGCAGTTTCCAAGAGACCCAGTACTTC	CASSFQETQYF
-	TRBV7-2	TRBJ2-7	TRBD1	TGTGCCAGCAGTCCCCCGGGACAGGCGTTCTACGAGCAGTACTTC	CASSPPGQAFYEQYF
-	TRBV4-2	TRBJ2-1	TRBD2	TGTGCCAGCAGCCAAGCCCGGGGACTAGCAGGCAATGAGCAGTTCTTC	CASSQARGLAGNEQFF
few	TRBV28	TRBJ1-3	-	TGTGCCAGCAGTTTCGCGGCAAAACGGGGAAACACCATATATTTT	CASSFAAKRGNTIYF
-	TRBV11-1	TRBJ1-2	-	TGTGCCAGCAGCTTTGGGAGGGGACCCTACTATGGCTACACCTTC	CASSFGRGPYYGYTF
-	TRBV14	TRBJ1-1	-	TGTGCCAGCAGCCAAGATCTGGGGATTCCGAACACTGAAGCTTTCTTT	CASSQDLGIPNTEAFF
-	TRBV19	TRBJ1-3	-	TGTGCCAGTAGTATGAGCCAGGGAAGATCAAACACCATATATTTT	CASSMSQGRSNTIYF
-	TRBV4-2	TRBJ2-1	-	TGTGCCAGCAGCCCAGCCCGCAATGAGCAGTTCTTC	CASSPARNEQFF
-	TRBV27	TRBJ2-1	-	TGTGCCAGCAGCCTGGGGGCAAATGAGCAGTTCTTC	CASSLGANEQFF
-	TRBV7-3	TRBJ2-4	TRBD2	TGTGCCAGCAGCTTAAGTGCGGGGGGACAAAACATTCAGTACTTC	CASSLSAGGQNIQYF
-	TRBV5-1	TRBJ2-1	-	TGCGCCAGCAGCCGTTCCCTTAATGAGCAGTTCTTC	CASSRSLNEQFF
few	TRBV19	TRBJ1-5	-	TGTGCCAGTAGTATAGGTGGGGCCTTCAATCAGCCCCAGCATTTT	CASSIGGAFNQPQHF
-	TRBV6-5	TRBJ2-4	-	TGTGCCAGCAGTTTTCGGGACTCTAAAAACATTCAGTACTTC	CASSFRDSKNIQYF
-	TRBV7-7	TRBJ2-2	-	TGTGCTAGCAGCTCGGTCACCGGGGAGCTGTTTTTT	CASSSVTGELFF
-	TRBV9	TRBJ2-7	-	TGTGCCAGCAGCAAATGGGACGGATACGAGCAGTACTTC	CASSKWDGYEQYF
-	TRBV27	TRBJ1-2	-	TGTGCCAGCAGTCTCATATCGCCGGAAGGACAGAACTATGGCTACACCTTC	CASSLISPEGQNYGYTF
-	TRBV4-1	TRBJ1-2	-	TGCGCCAGCAGCCAAGCCGGTACAGGGAGTAACTATGGCTACACCTTC	CASSQAGTGSNYGYTF